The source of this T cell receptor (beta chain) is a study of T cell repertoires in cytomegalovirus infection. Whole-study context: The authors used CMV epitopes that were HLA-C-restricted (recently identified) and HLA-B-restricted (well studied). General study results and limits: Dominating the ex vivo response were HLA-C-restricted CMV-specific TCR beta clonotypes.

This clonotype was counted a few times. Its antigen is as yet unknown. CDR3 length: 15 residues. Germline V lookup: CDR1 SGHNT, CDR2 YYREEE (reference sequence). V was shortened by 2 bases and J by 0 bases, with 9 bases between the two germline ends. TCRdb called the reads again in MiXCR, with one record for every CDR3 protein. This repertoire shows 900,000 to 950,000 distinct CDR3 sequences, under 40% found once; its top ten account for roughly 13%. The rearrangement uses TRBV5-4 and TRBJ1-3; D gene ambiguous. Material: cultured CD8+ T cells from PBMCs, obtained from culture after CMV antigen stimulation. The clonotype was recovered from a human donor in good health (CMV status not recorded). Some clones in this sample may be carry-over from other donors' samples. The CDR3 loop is CASSFNGFSGNTIYF. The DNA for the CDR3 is TGTGCCAGCAGCTTCAATGGATTCTCTGGAAACACCATATATTTT.